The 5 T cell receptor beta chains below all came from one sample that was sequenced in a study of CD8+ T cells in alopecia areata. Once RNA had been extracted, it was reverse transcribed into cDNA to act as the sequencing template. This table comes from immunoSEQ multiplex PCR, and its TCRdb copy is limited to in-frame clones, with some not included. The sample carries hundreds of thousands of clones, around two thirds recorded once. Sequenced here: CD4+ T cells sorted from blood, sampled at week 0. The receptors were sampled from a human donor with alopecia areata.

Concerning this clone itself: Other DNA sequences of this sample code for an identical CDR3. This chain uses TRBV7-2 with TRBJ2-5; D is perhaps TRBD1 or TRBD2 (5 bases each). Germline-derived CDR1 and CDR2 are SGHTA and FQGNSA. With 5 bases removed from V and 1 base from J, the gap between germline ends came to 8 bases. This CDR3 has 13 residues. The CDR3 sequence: CASSRDRQETQYF. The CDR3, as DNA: TGTGCCAGCAGCCGGGACCGCCAAGAGACCCAGTACTTC.

The CDR3 coding sequence is TGCGCCAGCAGCCAGGGGGCAGCGGGCTATGGCTACACCTTC. This encodes CASSQGAAGYGYTF. This chain connects TRBV4-3 to TRBJ1-2, with D tentatively TRBD1 (6 bases). From germline, CDR1 is LGHNA and CDR2 YSLEER. V was cut by 3 bases and J by 4 bases, with 12 bases left in between. There are 14 residues in the CDR3.

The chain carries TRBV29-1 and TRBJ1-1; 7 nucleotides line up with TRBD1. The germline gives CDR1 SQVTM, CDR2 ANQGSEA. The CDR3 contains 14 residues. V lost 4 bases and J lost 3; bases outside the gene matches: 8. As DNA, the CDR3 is TGCAGCGTTGCTAGCGGACAGGCCGACACTGAAGCTTTCTTT. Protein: CSVASGQADTEAFF.

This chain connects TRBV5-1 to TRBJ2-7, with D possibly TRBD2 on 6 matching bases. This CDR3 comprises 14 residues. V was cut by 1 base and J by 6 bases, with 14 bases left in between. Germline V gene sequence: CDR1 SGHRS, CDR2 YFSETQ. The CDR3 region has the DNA TGCGCCAGCAGCTTGCCCGAGGAGGAGGGCGAGCAGTACTTC. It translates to CASSLPEEEGEQYF. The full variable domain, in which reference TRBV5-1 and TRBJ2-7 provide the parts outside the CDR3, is KAGVTQTPRYLIKTRGQQVTLSCSPISGHRSVSWYQQTPGQGLQFLFEYFSETQRNKGNFPGRFSGRQFSNSRSEMNVSTLELGDSALYLCASSLPEEEGEQYFGPGTRLTVT.

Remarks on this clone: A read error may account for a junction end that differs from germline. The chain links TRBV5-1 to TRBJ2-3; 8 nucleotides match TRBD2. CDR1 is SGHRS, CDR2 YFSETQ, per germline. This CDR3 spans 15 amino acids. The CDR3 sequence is CASRLGLAGSDTQYF. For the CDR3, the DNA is TGCGCCAGCAGGTTGGGCCTAGCGGGTTCAGATACGCAGTATTTT.